This is a list of T cell receptor beta chains from one sample in a study of cytomegalovirus exposure and HLA in healthy donors. TCRdb's copy holds only in-frame clones and misses some; the assay was immunoSEQ multiplex PCR. Of 200,000 to 250,000 clones listed, over 65% are singletons. Sample: PBMCs. These receptors were obtained from a man in his forties in good health and CMV-seronegative. The conserved cysteine and the conserved F or W are not part of the CDR3 here.

TRBJ2-7 TRBV27 ASKLGTGPYEQY
TRBJ1-2 TRBV27 ASSQTGMGVGYT
TRBJ2-2 TRBV21-1 ASSKGVGKGQGYTGELF
TRBJ1-6 TRBV15 ATSRDYPGNSPLH
TRBJ2-7 TRBV7-8 ASTQDPRGGYEQY
TRBJ1-2 TRBV7-2 ASSAPRAGVYGYT
TRBJ1-2 TRBV7-9 ASSWTGGGGYT
TRBJ1-1 TRBV4-1 ASSQPPGFEVNTEAF
TRBJ2-1 TRBV4-1 ASSQEDRGRLNEQF
TRBJ2-3 TRBV6-1 ASSVEEEPVFTDTQY
TRBJ1-2 TRBV18 ASSPPWGGELGYT
TRBJ1-1 TRBV19 ASSISPGRNTEAF
TRBJ1-2 TRBV9 ASREDRGGSYGYT
TRBJ1-1 TRBV28 ASSLMGMNTEAF
TRBJ2-5 TRBV9 ASSSGTLQETQY
- TRBV5-1 ASSRDSETYEQY
TRBJ2-1 TRBV10-3 AIRYSADYNEQF
TRBJ2-7 TRBV7-9 STRGDSYEQY
TRBJ1-1 TRBV5-8 ASSLHRVNTEAF
TRBJ2-7 TRBV6-6 ASSYKDRALSYEQY
TRBJ1-5 TRBV18 ASSPQGGDQPQH
TRBJ1-1 TRBV10-1 ASRRAPDSEAF
TRBJ2-1 TRBV4-1 ASSQSGGTYNEQF
TRBJ2-1 TRBV19 ASSEQYNEQF
TRBJ2-7 TRBV6-5 ASSSGTNSYEQY
TRBJ2-5 TRBV7-9 ASSLASGQETQY
TRBJ1-6 TRBV21-1 ASSKVYGSSYNSPLH
TRBJ1-2 TRBV10-3 AISESTGRSYGYT
TRBJ2-5 TRBV28 ASSPGLPQETQY
TRBJ2-7 TRBV5-1 ASSLDVGAHEQY
TRBJ1-3 TRBV5-6 ASSFSNTIY